What follows describes a single T cell receptor (beta chain). The data originate from a study of blood T cells in healthy people across ages. Using a J-beta primer mix together with a sample-barcoded 5' primer, a second PCR was run for roughly 7 to 11 cycles. Each TCR beta cDNA got a 12-nucleotide random molecular identifier. One entry per CDR3 protein results from TCRdb running MiXCR on the 5' RACE reads. The data contain some 860,000 distinct CDR3 sequences, roughly 56% of them seen just once; the ten biggest clones take up roughly 25%. The CDR3 spans 15 residues. V lost 5 bases to trimming and J lost 3 bases; unmatched junction nucleotides: 9.

The specimen sequenced was blood. This rearrangement joins TRBV12-3 or TRBV12-4 to TRBJ2-5, with TRBD1 matching over 7 bases. The source is a man aged 40-49 years in good health. The CDR3 sequence is CASSPMTGIKETQYF. CDR3 in DNA: TGTGCCAGCAGTCCCATGACAGGGATTAAAGAGACCCAGTACTTC.